This T cell receptor beta chain was retrieved from a study of regulatory T cells in long-lasting Graves disease. About the research overall: Graves' disease counted as persistent after over 5 years of antithyroid drugs with positive TSH receptor antibodies.

Assembly of TCR beta libraries relied on iRepertoire HTBI primers together with Arm-PCR of CDR3 regions. MiXCR, applied by TCRdb to the multiplex PCR reads, yields one record per CDR3 protein. The sample contains a few hundred thousand distinct CDR3 sequences, roughly a fifth of which appear only once. On this clonotype itself: Its target is not known.

Whole-study results and caveats: The study found persistent patients shared more public clonotypes (roughly 3,000) than new patients (roughly 880).

Time point of the sample: persistent/refractory GD, antithyroid drugs over 5 years with positive TRAb. Making the TCR library involved RNA that had been extracted from PBMCs. The CDR3 is 14 residues long. CDR1 and CDR2 from the germline V gene are MDHEN and SYDVKM. Trimming shortened V by 3 bases and J by 3 bases, and 10 bases separated the two germline ends. This clonotype was obtained from a female donor with Graves disease. The V gene is TRBV28, the J gene TRBJ2-3, with a possible D match to TRBD1 (7 bases). Sequenced material: peripheral blood mononuclear cells (PBMCs), taken when the disease was refractory, from a patient treated with antithyroid drugs. The CDR3 protein is CASSFQGGTDTQYF. DNA of the CDR3: TGTGCCAGCAGTTTCCAGGGGGGAACAGATACGCAGTATTTT.